This T cell receptor (beta chain) emerged from a study of OX40 agonist ivuxolimab in advanced cancers. As for the study in general: Every patient in dose escalation had hepatocellular carcinoma, melanoma, renal cell or head and neck cancer. General study findings and limits: The antigen specificity of the peripheral T cells (those that were expanded) was not determined.

Generated by immunoSEQ multiplex PCR, the TCRdb table keeps only in-frame clones and is missing some. The table has 65,000 to 100,000 clones, about 90% seen once; the top ten hold roughly 6.9%. On this clone: The antigen is not known.

V shed 8 bases, J shed 5 bases, and the junction held 15 bases outside the gene matches. CDR3 length: 16 residues. CDR1 MNHNY and CDR2 SVGAGI come from the germline V gene (reference sequence). This material consisted of CD4+ or CD8+ T cells sorted from blood, taken in a trial of the OX40 agonist ivuxolimab. The sequence derives from an adult with an advanced solid tumor such as melanoma, head and neck, liver or kidney cancer. The chain joins TRBV6-6 to TRBJ2-1, with 7 bases lining up with TRBD1. CDR3 nucleotides: TGTGCCAGCGGGAACAGGGGCCGCCTTACAAACAATGAGCAGTTCTTC. Encoded protein: CASGNRGRLTNNEQFF.